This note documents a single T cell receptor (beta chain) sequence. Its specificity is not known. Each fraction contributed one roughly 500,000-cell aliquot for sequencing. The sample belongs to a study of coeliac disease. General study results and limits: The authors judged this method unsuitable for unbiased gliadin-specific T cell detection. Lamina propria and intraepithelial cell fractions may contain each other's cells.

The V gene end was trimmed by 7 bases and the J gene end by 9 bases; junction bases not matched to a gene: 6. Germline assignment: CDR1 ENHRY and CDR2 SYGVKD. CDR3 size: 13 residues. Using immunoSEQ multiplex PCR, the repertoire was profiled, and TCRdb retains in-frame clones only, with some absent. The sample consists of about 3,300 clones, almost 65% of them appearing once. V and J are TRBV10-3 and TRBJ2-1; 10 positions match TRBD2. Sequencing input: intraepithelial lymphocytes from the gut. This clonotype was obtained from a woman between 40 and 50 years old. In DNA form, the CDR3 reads TGTGCCATCACTAGCGGGAGTGTGGGTGAGCAGTTCTTC. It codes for CAITSGSVGEQFF.